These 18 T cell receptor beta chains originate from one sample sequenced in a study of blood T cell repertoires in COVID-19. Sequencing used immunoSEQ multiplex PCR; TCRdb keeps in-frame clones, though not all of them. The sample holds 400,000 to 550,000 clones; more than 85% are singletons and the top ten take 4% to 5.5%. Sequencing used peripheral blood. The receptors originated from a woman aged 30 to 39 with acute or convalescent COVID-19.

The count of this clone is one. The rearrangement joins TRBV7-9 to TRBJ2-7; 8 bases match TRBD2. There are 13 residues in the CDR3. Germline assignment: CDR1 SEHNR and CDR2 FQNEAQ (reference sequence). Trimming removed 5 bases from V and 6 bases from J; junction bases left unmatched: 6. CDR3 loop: CASSLPRGGEQYF. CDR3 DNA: TGTGCCAGCAGCCTCCCTCGGGGGGGCGAGCAGTACTTC.

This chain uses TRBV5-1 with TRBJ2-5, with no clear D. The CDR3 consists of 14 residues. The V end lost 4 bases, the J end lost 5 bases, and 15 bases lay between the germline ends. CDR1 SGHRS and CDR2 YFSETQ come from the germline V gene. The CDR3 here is CASSPLEIAETQYF. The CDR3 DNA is TGCGCCAGCAGCCCCCTAGAGATTGCGGAGACCCAGTACTTC.

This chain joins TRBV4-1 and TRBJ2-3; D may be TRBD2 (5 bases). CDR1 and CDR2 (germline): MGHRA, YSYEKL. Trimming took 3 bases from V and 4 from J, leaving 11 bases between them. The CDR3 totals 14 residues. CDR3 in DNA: TGCGCCAGCAGCCACCTTTCCGGGGCAGATACGCAGTATTTT. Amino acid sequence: CASSHLSGADTQYF.

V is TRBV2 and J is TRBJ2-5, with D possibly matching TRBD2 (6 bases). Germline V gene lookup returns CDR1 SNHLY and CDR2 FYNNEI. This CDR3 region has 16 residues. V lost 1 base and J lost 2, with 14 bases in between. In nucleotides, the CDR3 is TGTGCCAGCAGTGAAGTTAGCGGTCCTTGGCAAGAGACCCAGTACTTC. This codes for CASSEVSGPWQETQYF.

CDR3 sequence reads: CSVVAGGPQSVEQFF. As DNA, the CDR3 is TGCAGCGTCGTAGCGGGGGGGCCGCAGTCGGTTGAGCAGTTCTTC. The chain employs TRBV29-1 and TRBJ2-1; 11 bases match TRBD2. V lost 6 bases and J lost 9; bases outside the gene matches: 13. Germline V CDR1 and CDR2: SQVTM, ANQGSEA. The CDR3 has 15 amino acids.

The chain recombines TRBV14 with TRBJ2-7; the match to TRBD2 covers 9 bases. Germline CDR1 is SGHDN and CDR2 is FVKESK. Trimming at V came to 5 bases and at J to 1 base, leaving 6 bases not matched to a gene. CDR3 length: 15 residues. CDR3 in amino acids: CASSVGSGGSYEQYF. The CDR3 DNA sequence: TGTGCCAGCAGCGTCGGGAGCGGGGGGTCCTACGAGCAGTACTTC.

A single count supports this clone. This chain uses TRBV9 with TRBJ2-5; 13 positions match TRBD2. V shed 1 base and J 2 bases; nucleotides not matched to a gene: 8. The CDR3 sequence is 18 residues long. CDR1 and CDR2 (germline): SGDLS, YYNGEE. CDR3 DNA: TGTGCCAGCAGCGTATGGGCCGGGACTAGCGGGGAGCAAGAGACCCAGTACTTC. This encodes CASSVWAGTSGEQETQYF.

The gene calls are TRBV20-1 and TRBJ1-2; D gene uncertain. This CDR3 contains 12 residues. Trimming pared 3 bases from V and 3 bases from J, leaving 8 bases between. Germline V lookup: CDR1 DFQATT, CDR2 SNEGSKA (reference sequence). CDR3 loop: CSASILDYGYTF. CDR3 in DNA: TGCAGTGCTAGTATTTTAGACTATGGCTACACCTTC.

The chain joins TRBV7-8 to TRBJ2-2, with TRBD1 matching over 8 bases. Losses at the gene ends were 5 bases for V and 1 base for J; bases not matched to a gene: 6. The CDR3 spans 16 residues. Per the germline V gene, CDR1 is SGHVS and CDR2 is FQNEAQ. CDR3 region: CASSLRGQGNTGELFF. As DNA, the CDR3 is TGTGCCAGCAGCCTCAGGGGGCAGGGGAACACCGGGGAGCTGTTTTTT.

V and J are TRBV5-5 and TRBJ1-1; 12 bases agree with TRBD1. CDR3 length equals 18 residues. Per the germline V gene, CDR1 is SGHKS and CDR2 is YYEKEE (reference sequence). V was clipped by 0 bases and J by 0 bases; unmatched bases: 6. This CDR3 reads CASSLAGTGGEMNTEAFF. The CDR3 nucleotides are TGTGCCAGCAGCTTGGCCGGGACAGGGGGCGAGATGAACACTGAAGCTTTCTTT.

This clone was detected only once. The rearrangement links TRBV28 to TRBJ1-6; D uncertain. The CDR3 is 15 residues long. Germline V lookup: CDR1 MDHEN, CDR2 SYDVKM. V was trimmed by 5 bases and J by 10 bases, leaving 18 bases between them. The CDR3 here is CASSPARGVYSPLHF. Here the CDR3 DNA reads TGTGCCAGCAGTCCTGCTCGGGGAGTATACTCACCCCTCCACTTT.

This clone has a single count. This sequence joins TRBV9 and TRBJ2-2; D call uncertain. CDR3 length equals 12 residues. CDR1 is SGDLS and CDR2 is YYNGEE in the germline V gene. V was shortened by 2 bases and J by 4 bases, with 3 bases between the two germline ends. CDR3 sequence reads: CASSVLTGELFF. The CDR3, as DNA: TGTGCCAGCAGCGTCCTCACCGGGGAGCTGTTTTTT.

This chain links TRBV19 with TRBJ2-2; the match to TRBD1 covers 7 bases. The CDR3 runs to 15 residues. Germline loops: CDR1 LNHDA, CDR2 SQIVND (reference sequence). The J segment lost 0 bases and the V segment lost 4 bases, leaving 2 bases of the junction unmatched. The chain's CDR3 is CASSTGQTNTGELFF. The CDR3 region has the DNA TGTGCCAGTAGTACGGGACAGACGAACACCGGGGAGCTGTTTTTT.

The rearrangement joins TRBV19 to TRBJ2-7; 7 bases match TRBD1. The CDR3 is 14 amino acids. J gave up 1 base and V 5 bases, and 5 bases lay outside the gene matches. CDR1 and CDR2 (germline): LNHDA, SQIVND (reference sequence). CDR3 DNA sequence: TGTGCCAGTAGTCCTTCGACAGGGTCCTACGAGCAGTACTTC. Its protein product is CASSPSTGSYEQYF.

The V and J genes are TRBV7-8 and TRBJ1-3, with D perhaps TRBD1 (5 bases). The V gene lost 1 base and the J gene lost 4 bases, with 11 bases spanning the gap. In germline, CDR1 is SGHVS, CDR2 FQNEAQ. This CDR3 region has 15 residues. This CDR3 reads CASSLGTGRGNTIYF. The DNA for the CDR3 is TGTGCCAGCAGCTTAGGTACAGGCCGGGGAAACACCATATATTTT.

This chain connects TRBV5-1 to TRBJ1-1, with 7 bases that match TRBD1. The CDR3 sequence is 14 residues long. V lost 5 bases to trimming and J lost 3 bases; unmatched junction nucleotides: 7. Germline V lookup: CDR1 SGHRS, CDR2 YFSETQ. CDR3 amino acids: CASSTGDADTEAFF. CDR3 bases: TGCGCCAGCAGTACAGGGGATGCGGACACTGAAGCTTTCTTT.

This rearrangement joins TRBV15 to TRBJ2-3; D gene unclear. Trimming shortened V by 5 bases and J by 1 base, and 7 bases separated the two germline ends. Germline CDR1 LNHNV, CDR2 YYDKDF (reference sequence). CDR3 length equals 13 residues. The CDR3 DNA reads TGTGCCACCAGCCTCGGAGGCACAGATACGCAGTATTTT. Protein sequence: CATSLGGTDTQYF.

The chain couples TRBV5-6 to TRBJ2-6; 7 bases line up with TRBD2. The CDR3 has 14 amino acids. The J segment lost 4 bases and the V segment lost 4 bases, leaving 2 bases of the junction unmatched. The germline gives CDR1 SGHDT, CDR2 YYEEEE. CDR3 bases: TGTGCCAGCAGCGGGGGGGTGGGGGCCAACGTCCTGACTTTC. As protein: CASSGGVGANVLTF.